Sequencing of this T cell receptor beta chain was carried out in a study of OX40 agonist ivuxolimab in advanced cancers. Of note for this clone: Its antigen is currently unknown.

Study results and caveats: Expanded peripheral T cell antigen specificity was not determined. Clonal expansion from baseline to week 6 occurred in both CD4+ and CD8+ T cells.

Trimming pared 4 bases from V and 1 base from J, leaving 16 bases between. Germline CDR1 reads LGHNA; CDR2 reads YNFKEQ. The CDR3 runs to 16 residues. The method was immunoSEQ multiplex PCR; TCRdb's version includes in-frame clones alone and lacks a portion of them. The top ten hold under 5.5% of the sample, which has around 30,000 clones, nearly 95% seen once. The origin of this receptor is an adult with an advanced solid tumor such as melanoma, head and neck, liver or kidney cancer. The sample consisted of CD4+ or CD8+ T cells sorted from blood, taken in a trial of the OX40 agonist ivuxolimab. The rearrangement joins TRBV4-2 to TRBJ2-5; the D gene is possibly TRBD2 (6 bases). The CDR3 region has the DNA TGTGCCAGCAGCCCAACACTTCTGGGGGGCCAAGAGACCCAGTACTTC. Translated, it gives CASSPTLLGGQETQYF.